This paragraph covers one TCR beta chain sequence. This record belongs to a study of blood T cell repertoires in COVID-19. Study-wide background: Sites across the United States, Italy and Spain contributed samples from acute and convalescent COVID-19. Sources were T cells, B-cell-depleted T cells, or PBMCs; the material itself was cDNA or gDNA.

Original processing methods: Counts of nucleated cells, estimated from reference gene primer amplification, were obtained. Libraries were prepared by immunoSEQ multiplex PCR; TCRdb keeps only in-frame clonotypes and omits some of them. The DNA gave D and trimming, while V, J and clone size come from that table. The sample shows about 190,000 clones, about 88% of them seen only once. Germline CDR1 and CDR2: MNHNS and SASEGT. Trimming cost V 3 bases and J 7 bases, with 18 bases left between them. The CDR3 is 16 amino acids. This clonotype was sampled from a man aged 25-45 years with acute or convalescent COVID-19. Sequenced material: peripheral blood. The rearrangement uses TRBV6-1 and TRBJ1-4; D might be TRBD1 (5 bases). The DNA for the CDR3 is TGTGCCAGCAGTGATAATACGCCGACAGTTTCTGAAAAACTGTTTTTT. Translated: CASSDNTPTVSEKLFF.